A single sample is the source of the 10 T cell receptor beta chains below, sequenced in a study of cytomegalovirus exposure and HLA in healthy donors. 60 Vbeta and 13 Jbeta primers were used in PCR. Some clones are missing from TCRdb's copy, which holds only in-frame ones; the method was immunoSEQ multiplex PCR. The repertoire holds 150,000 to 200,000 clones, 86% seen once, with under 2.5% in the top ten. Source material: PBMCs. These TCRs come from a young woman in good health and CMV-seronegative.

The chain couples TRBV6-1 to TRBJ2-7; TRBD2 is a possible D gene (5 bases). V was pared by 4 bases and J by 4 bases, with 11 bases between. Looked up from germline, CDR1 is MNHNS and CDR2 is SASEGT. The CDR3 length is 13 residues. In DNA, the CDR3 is TGTGCCAGCAGTGCAGGCAGCGGATACGAGCAGTACTTC. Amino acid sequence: CASSAGSGYEQYF.

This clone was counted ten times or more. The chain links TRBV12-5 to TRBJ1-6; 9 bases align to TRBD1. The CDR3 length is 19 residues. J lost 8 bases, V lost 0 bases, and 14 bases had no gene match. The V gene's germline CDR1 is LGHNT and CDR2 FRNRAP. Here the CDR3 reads CASGLVKQGALFRHSPLHF. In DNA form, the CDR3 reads TGTGCTAGTGGTTTGGTAAAACAGGGGGCCCTCTTTCGTCATTCACCCCTCCACTTT.

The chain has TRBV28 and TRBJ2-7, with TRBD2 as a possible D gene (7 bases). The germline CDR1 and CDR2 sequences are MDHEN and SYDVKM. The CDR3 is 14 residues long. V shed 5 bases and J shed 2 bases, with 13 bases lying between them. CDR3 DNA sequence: TGTGCCAGCAGTCCCGAGGGGGGGGCCTACGAGCAGTACTTC. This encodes CASSPEGGAYEQYF.

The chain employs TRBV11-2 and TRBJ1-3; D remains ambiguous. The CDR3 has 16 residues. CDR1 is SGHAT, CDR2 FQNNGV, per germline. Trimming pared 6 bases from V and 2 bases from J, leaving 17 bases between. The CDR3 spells CASRRTAQTPGNTIYF. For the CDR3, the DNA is TGTGCCAGCAGGAGGACTGCCCAGACGCCTGGAAACACCATATATTTT.

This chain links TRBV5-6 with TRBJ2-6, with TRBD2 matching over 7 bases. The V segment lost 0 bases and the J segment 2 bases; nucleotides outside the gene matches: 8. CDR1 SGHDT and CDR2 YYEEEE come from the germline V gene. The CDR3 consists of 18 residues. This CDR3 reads CASSLGGGLRPGANVLTF. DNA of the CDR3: TGTGCCAGCAGCTTGGGCGGGGGACTTCGTCCTGGGGCCAACGTCCTGACTTTC.

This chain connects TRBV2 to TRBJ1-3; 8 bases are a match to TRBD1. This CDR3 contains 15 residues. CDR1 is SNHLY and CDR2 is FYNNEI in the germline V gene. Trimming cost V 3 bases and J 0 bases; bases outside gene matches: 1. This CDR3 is CASSDDRGSGNTIYF. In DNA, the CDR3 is TGTGCCAGCAGTGATGACAGGGGCTCTGGAAACACCATATATTTT.

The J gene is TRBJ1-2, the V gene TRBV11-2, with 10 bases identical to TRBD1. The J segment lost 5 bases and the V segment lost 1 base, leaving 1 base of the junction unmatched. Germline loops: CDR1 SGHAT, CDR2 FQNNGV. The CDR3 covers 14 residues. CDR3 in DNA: TGTGCCAGCAGCTTAGGGGACAGGGGATATGGCTACACCTTC. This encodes CASSLGDRGYGYTF.

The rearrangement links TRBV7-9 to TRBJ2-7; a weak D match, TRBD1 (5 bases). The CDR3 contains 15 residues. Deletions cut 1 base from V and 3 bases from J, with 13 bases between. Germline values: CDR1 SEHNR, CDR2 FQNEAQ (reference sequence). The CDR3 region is CASSLVISGHYEQYF. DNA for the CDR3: TGTGCCAGCAGCTTAGTAATCTCAGGGCACTACGAGCAGTACTTC.

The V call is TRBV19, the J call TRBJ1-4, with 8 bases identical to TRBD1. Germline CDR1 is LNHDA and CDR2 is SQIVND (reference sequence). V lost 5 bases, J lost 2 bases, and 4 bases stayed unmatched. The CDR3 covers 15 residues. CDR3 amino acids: CASSLRQGTNEKLFF. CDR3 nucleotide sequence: TGTGCCAGTAGTCTAAGACAGGGGACTAATGAAAAACTGTTTTTT.

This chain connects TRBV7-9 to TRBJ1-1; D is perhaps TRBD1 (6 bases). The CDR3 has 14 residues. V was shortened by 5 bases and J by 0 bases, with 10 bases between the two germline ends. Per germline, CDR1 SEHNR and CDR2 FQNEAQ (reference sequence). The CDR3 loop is CASSTGFLNTEAFF. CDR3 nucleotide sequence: TGTGCCAGCAGCACAGGGTTCTTGAACACTGAAGCTTTCTTT.